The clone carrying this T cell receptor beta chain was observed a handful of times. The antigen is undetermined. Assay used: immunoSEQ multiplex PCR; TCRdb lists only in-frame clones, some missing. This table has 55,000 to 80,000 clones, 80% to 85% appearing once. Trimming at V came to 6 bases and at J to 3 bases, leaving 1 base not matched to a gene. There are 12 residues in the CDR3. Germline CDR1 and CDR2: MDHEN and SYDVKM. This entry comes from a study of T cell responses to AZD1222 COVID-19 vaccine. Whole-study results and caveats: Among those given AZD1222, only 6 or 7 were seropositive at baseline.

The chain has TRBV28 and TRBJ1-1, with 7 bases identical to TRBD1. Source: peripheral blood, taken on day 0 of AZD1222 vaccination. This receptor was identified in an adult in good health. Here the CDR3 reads CASRTGYTEAFF. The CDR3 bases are TGTGCCAGCAGGACAGGGTACACTGAAGCTTTCTTT.